This T cell receptor (beta chain) was captured in a study of T cells after yellow fever vaccination. In the study overall: SMART-Seq v4 Ultra Low Input handled preparation of low-cell-number fractions.

This clonotype was seen a few times. CDR1 and CDR2 (germline): KGHSH, LQKENI. V was pared by 3 bases and J by 0 bases, with 9 bases of the junction left unmatched. The CDR3 consists of 18 residues. As TCR cDNA was made by 5'RACE template switching, a universal primer site and UMIs were added. From the 5' RACE reads, TCRdb called clonotypes with MiXCR, one entry per CDR3 protein. The sample has a few hundred thousand distinct CDR3 sequences; roughly 6.8% are singletons. The sequence came from a man aged 25-40 years who received the YFV17D yellow fever vaccine. This rearrangement joins TRBV18 to TRBJ2-4, with TRBD1 identical over 9 bases. The sample here was CD4+ T cells sorted from PBMCs, taken on the day of the yellow fever booster vaccination. CDR3 sequence reads: CASSPLRDRVVAKNIQYF. In nucleotides, the CDR3 is TGTGCCAGCTCACCCCTCCGGGACAGGGTTGTAGCCAAAAACATTCAGTACTTC. The variable domain in full, completed from reference TRBV18 and TRBJ2-4, reads NAGVMQNPRHLVRRRGQEARLRCSPMKGHSHVYWYRQLPEEGLKFMVYLQKENIIDESGMPKERFSAEFPKEGPSILRIQQVVRGDSAAYFCASSPLRDRVVAKNIQYFGAGTRLSVL.